A single sample gave rise to the 22 T cell receptor beta chains below, sequenced in a study of T cells in Graves' hyperthyroidism and ophthalmopathy. Amplification yielded TCR beta CDR3 regions, with RNA transcripts as the source. HTBI primers were used for first-round RT-PCR of the TCR CDR3. TCRdb reprocessed the multiplex PCR reads with MiXCR, giving one entry per CDR3 protein. The sample carries 270,000 or so distinct CDR3 sequences, roughly 15% recorded once. The specimen was blood. These receptors were obtained from a woman in her forties or fifties with Graves' hyperthyroidism that later progressed to Graves' ophthalmopathy.

The table lists this clonotype with many counts. The J gene is TRBJ2-3, the V gene TRBV6-1; 8 bases fit TRBD1. This CDR3 is 14 amino acids long. J lost 4 bases, V lost 6 bases, and 6 bases had no gene match. In germline, CDR1 is MNHNS, CDR2 SASEGT. CDR3 amino acids: CASRLRTGSDTQYF. The CDR3 DNA is TGTGCCAGCAGACTTCGGACAGGGTCAGATACGCAGTATTTT.

V and J are TRBV10-3 and TRBJ2-3; D may be TRBD2 (6 bases). V was shortened by 6 bases and J by 2 bases, with 12 bases between the two germline ends. CDR1 and CDR2 (germline): ENHRY, SYGVKD. CDR3 length equals 14 residues. The chain's CDR3 is CAISGSGTTDTQYF. The CDR3 nucleotides are TGTGCCATCAGCGGTAGCGGAACCACAGATACGCAGTATTTT.

This clonotype was detected many times. The chain uses TRBV7-9 and TRBJ2-4; D gene uncertain. Looked up from germline, CDR1 is SEHNR and CDR2 is FQNEAQ (reference sequence). The CDR3 is made up of 15 amino acids. The V end lost 2 bases, the J end lost 0 bases, and 8 bases lay between the germline ends. CDR3 amino acids: CASSLSALAKNIQYF. CDR3 DNA sequence: TGTGCCAGCAGCTTAAGTGCCCTAGCCAAAAACATTCAGTACTTC.

This clonotype was seen repeatedly, ten times or more. The V call is TRBV5-1, the J call TRBJ1-1; TRBD1 might be the D (5 bases). Trimming removed 0 bases from V and 5 bases from J, with 14 bases in between. The CDR3 runs to 15 residues. The germline V gene has CDR1 SGHRS and CDR2 YFSETQ. CDR3 sequence reads: CASSLGPNEGTEAFF. The CDR3 DNA sequence: TGCGCCAGCAGCTTGGGACCTAATGAGGGGACTGAAGCTTTCTTT.

This clonotype was counted ten times or more. The chain links TRBV29-1 to TRBJ2-6; 8 bases fit TRBD1. The germline V gene encodes CDR1 SQVTM and CDR2 ANQGSEA. CDR3 length: 16 amino acids. J gave up 3 bases and V 6 bases, and 10 bases lay outside the gene matches. In DNA form, the CDR3 reads TGCAGCGTGTGGACAGGGAAGGTTCTTGGGGCCAACGTCCTGACTTTC. Residues: CSVWTGKVLGANVLTF.

The sample holds many counts of this clonotype. The chain joins TRBV27 to TRBJ2-7; no clear D gene. The germline CDR1 and CDR2 sequences are MNHEY and SMNVEV (reference sequence). Trimming left V 3 bases short and J 2 bases short, with 8 bases between. CDR3 size: 13 residues. CDR3 DNA sequence: TGTGCCAGCAGTTTGTCCTTTGCCTACGAGCAGTACTTC. Encoded protein: CASSLSFAYEQYF.

This clonotype was counted at least ten times. V and J are TRBV6-2 or TRBV6-3 and TRBJ1-5; D remains unclear. Trimming stripped 9 bases from V and 2 bases from J, with 17 bases between. There are 15 residues in the CDR3. Looked up from germline, CDR1 is MNHEY and CDR2 is SVGEGT. The CDR3 coding sequence is TGTGCCAGTTGGACTGATGGGCAGGGCAATCAGCCCCAGCATTTT. It specifies CASWTDGQGNQPQHF.

This clonotype was recorded many times. The V call is TRBV9, the J call TRBJ2-4; TRBD1 might be the D (6 bases). Between the trimmed V and J ends, which lost 4 bases and 1 base, there was a span of 12 bases. The length of the CDR3 is 15 residues. Germline V lookup: CDR1 SGDLS, CDR2 YYNGEE. DNA for the CDR3: TGTGCCAGCAGCACAGGGTCGGGGGCCAAAAACATTCAGTACTTC. This gives the protein CASSTGSGAKNIQYF.

This clonotype has at least ten counts. The V and J genes are TRBV30 and TRBJ2-1; TRBD2 matches 14 bases. The germline V gene has CDR1 GTSNPN and CDR2 SVGIG (reference sequence). Trimming removed 5 bases from V and 10 bases from J; junction bases left unmatched: 10. This CDR3 has 15 amino acids. The CDR3 loop is CAWSPGTSGRGEQFF. CDR3 in DNA: TGTGCCTGGTCTCCCGGGACTAGCGGGAGAGGAGAGCAGTTCTTC.

V gene TRBV6-2 or TRBV6-3 combines with J gene TRBJ2-6; D might be TRBD2 (6 bases). The CDR3 loop spans 20 amino acids. Between the trimmed V and J ends, which lost 7 bases and 0 bases, there was a span of 25 bases. Germline CDR1 MNHEY, CDR2 SVGEGT. The CDR3 nucleotides are TGTGCCAGCATTCGGGGACGCAGGCGGGACTTCCCCTCTGGGGCCAACGTCCTGACTTTC. Its translation: CASIRGRRRDFPSGANVLTF.

The sample holds a few counts of this clonotype. The V gene is TRBV2, the J gene TRBJ2-6; D is perhaps TRBD1 or TRBD2 (6 bases each). This CDR3 is 17 amino acids long. The V end lost 6 bases, the J end lost 0 bases, and 15 bases lay between the germline ends. CDR1 is SNHLY and CDR2 is FYNNEI in the germline V gene. The CDR3 reads CASRGGEWGSGANVLTF. In DNA form, the CDR3 reads TGTGCCAGCAGGGGGGGCGAGTGGGGCTCTGGGGCCAACGTCCTGACTTTC.

The sample holds many counts of this clonotype. The V and J genes are TRBV20-1 and TRBJ2-5; 14 bases map to TRBD2. J lost 4 bases, V lost 3 bases, and 10 bases had no gene match. The length of the CDR3 is 17 residues. Per germline, CDR1 DFQATT and CDR2 SNEGSKA (reference sequence). The CDR3 bases are TGCAGTGCTAGGAAATCTGGGACTAGCGGGAGTAGAGAGACCCAGTACTTC. It encodes CSARKSGTSGSRETQYF.

This clonotype has ten or more counts. The chain recombines TRBV28 with TRBJ1-3; a weak D match, TRBD1 (5 bases). From germline, CDR1 is MDHEN and CDR2 SYDVKM. The CDR3 covers 17 residues. V was trimmed by 4 bases and J by 1 base, leaving 17 bases between them. The CDR3 DNA reads TGTGCCAGCAGTTCCAACCTCATCAGGGCGTCTGGAAACACCATATATTTT. Translating gives CASSSNLIRASGNTIYF.

The J gene is TRBJ2-3, the V gene TRBV19, with 8 bases lining up with TRBD2. CDR1 LNHDA and CDR2 SQIVND come from the germline V gene (reference sequence). The CDR3 length is 16 residues. V was pared by 5 bases and J by 1 base, with 8 bases of the junction left unmatched. CDR3 sequence (DNA): TGTGCCAGTAGTTGGGAAGCGGGAGTGGGCACAGATACGCAGTATTTT. Amino acid sequence: CASSWEAGVGTDTQYF.

This clonotype has a count of ten or more. The gene calls are TRBV2 and TRBJ2-2; weak D call: TRBD2 (6 bases). The CDR3 is 15 residues long. The germline CDR1 and CDR2 sequences are SNHLY and FYNNEI. V was trimmed by 10 bases and J by 2 bases, leaving 17 bases between them. The CDR3 spells CATLVGGGNTGELFF. As DNA, the CDR3 is TGTGCCACCTTAGTCGGGGGAGGCAACACCGGGGAGCTGTTTTTT.

This clonotype was picked up many times. The chain combines TRBV5-1 with TRBJ2-1; weak D call: TRBD2 (6 bases). CDR3 length: 14 residues. Trimming shortened V by 0 bases and J by 10 bases, and 14 bases separated the two germline ends. CDR1 is SGHRS and CDR2 is YFSETQ in the germline V gene. The chain's CDR3 is CASSLDPSSAEQFF. CDR3 coding DNA: TGCGCCAGCAGCTTGGATCCGTCTAGCGCGGAGCAGTTCTTC.

This chain uses TRBV25-1 with TRBJ2-7, with D perhaps TRBD1 (6 bases). The CDR3 is 12 residues long. With 3 bases removed from V and 6 bases from J, the gap between germline ends came to 9 bases. In germline, CDR1 is MGHDK, CDR2 SYGVNS. Written as DNA, the CDR3 is TGTGCCAGCAGTGACTACAGGGTCGAGCAGTACTTC. It codes for CASSDYRVEQYF.

Many counts were recorded for this clonotype. The chain has TRBV3-1 and TRBJ2-7; D is uncertain. CDR3 size: 12 residues. The germline gives CDR1 LGHDT, CDR2 YNNKEL (reference sequence). Trimming shortened V by 2 bases and J by 6 bases, and 8 bases separated the two germline ends. The CDR3 loop reads CASSQSRGEQYF. DNA of the CDR3: TGTGCCAGCAGCCAATCCCGCGGCGAGCAGTACTTC.

In its sample, this clonotype was seen many times. The chain employs TRBV2 and TRBJ2-5; D ambiguous. The CDR3 extends over 13 amino acids. Germline lookup yields CDR1 SNHLY and CDR2 FYNNEI. Trimming took off 4 bases at V and 10 bases at J, with 16 bases between the two ends. The CDR3 DNA sequence: TGTGCCAGCAGTGGGGCAGAAACTGTGGGCCAGTACTTC. This sequence encodes CASSGAETVGQYF. Drawing the rest from reference TRBV2 and TRBJ2-5, the complete variable domain is EPEVTQTPSHQVTQMGQEVILRCVPISNHLYFYWYRQILGQKVEFLVSFYNNEISEKSEIFDDQFSVERPDGSNFTLKIRSTKLEDSAMYFCASSGAETVGQYFGPGTRLLVL.

With respect to this clonotype: This may be a read error, as it is one base from a much larger clone. The chain is built from TRBV6-6 and TRBJ1-1; 8 bases map to TRBD1. V lost 0 bases and J lost 3; bases outside the gene matches: 0. CDR1 is MNHNY and CDR2 is SVGAGI in the germline V gene (reference sequence). The CDR3 sequence is 14 residues long. CDR3 in DNA: TGTGCCAGCAGTTACTCGACAGGGGACACTGAAGCTTTCTTT. Its translation is CASSYSTGDTEAFF.

V usage is TRBV9 and J usage is TRBJ2-1; D is unresolved. The CDR3 is 13 amino acids. V lost 1 base, J lost 6 bases, and 8 bases lay in between. Germline V gene data show CDR1 as SGDLS and CDR2 as YYNGEE. The CDR3 spells CASSVPPLNEQFF. CDR3 nucleotide sequence: TGTGCCAGCAGCGTACCACCCCTCAATGAGCAGTTCTTC.

This chain uses TRBV28 with TRBJ2-7, with D perhaps matching TRBD1 or TRBD2 (5 bases each). V gave up 4 bases and J gave up 2 bases, with 12 bases separating them. The CDR3 loop spans 14 amino acids. CDR1 is MDHEN and CDR2 is SYDVKM in the germline V gene. The CDR3 DNA sequence: TGTGCCAGCAGTTGGTCGGGGCGGCCCTACGAGCAGTACTTC. This gives the protein CASSWSGRPYEQYF.